Below are 27 T cell receptor beta chains sequenced from a single sample in a study of CD8 T cells in Susac syndrome. Random hexamers were used to reverse transcribe an amount of about 0.45 to 1 ug RNA. TCRdb reprocessed the immunoSEQ multiplex PCR reads with MiXCR, giving one entry per CDR3 protein. The table has about 24,000 distinct CDR3 sequences, approximately 92% seen once. Input material: CD8+ T cells from PBMCs. The receptor source for this set is a human donor with Susac syndrome.

This chain uses TRBV6-5 with TRBJ2-2; 12 bases fit TRBD2. The CDR3 runs to 18 residues. V was clipped by 0 bases and J by 1 base; unmatched bases: 3. CDR1 and CDR2 from the germline V gene are MNHEY and SVGAGI. The CDR3 sequence is CASSYSTSGGWNTGELFF. Written as DNA, the CDR3 is TGTGCCAGCAGTTACTCGACTAGCGGGGGTTGGAACACCGGGGAGCTGTTTTTT.

The CDR3, as DNA: TGTGCCAGCAGTTACTCCGACAGACCCACAGATACGCAGTATTTT. It yields the protein CASSYSDRPTDTQYF. This chain links TRBV6-6 with TRBJ2-3; TRBD1 is a possible D gene (5 bases). V lost 0 bases and J lost 2, with 9 bases in between. The CDR3 contains 15 residues. From germline, CDR1 is MNHNY and CDR2 SVGAGI (reference sequence).

CDR3 DNA sequence: TGTGCCAGCAGCTGGGATCAGCCCCAGCATTTT. The encoded protein is CASSWDQPQHF. V is TRBV28 and J is TRBJ1-5; no reliable D call. V lost 6 bases and J 5 bases, leaving 5 bases between the germline ends. The CDR3 extends over 11 amino acids. The germline V gene has CDR1 MDHEN and CDR2 SYDVKM.

The V gene is TRBV18, the J gene TRBJ2-2; 8 bases agree with TRBD2. CDR1 and CDR2 (germline): KGHSH, LQKENI. The CDR3 extends over 18 amino acids. V dropped 1 base and J dropped 1; count of bases not matched to a gene: 8. CDR3 in DNA: TGTGCCAGCTCACCACTAAGCGGGGGACCCCTGAACACCGGGGAGCTGTTTTTT. Translation: CASSPLSGGPLNTGELFF.

The rearrangement uses TRBV28 and TRBJ2-7; D remains unclear. The CDR3 loop spans 13 amino acids. CDR1 MDHEN and CDR2 SYDVKM come from the germline V gene. Trimming left V 6 bases short and J 1 base short, with 10 bases between. CDR3 in DNA: TGTGCCAGCAGCCGCGTTCTATCCTACGAGCAGTACTTC. Residues: CASSRVLSYEQYF.

The chain carries TRBV6-5 and TRBJ2-1; 13 nucleotides align to TRBD2. The CDR3 length is 16 residues. Germline CDR1 is MNHEY and CDR2 is SVGAGI. V was pared by 2 bases and J by 2 bases, with 0 bases of the junction left unmatched. In DNA, the CDR3 is TGTGCCAGCAGTTACGGGACTAGCGGGGCCTACAATGAGCAGTTCTTC. Translation: CASSYGTSGAYNEQFF.

The V gene is TRBV2, the J gene TRBJ2-5; 8 nucleotides match TRBD1. CDR3 length equals 14 residues. From germline, CDR1 is SNHLY and CDR2 FYNNEI. V was clipped by 4 bases and J by 2 bases; unmatched bases: 3. CDR3 sequence (DNA): TGTGCCAGCAGTGGACAGGGGCGACAAGAGACCCAGTACTTC. Protein: CASSGQGRQETQYF.

The table lists this clonotype with a count of one. The chain links TRBV13 to TRBJ2-7; 10 nucleotides align to TRBD2. CDR1 is PRHDT, CDR2 FYEKMQ, per germline (reference sequence). V trimming: 5 bases; J trimming: 2 bases; junction bases outside the gene matches: 6. This CDR3 comprises 15 residues. The CDR3 sequence is CASSPRTSGAYEQYF. The CDR3 DNA reads TGTGCCAGCAGCCCACGGACTAGCGGAGCCTACGAGCAGTACTTC. The whole variable domain, filled in from reference TRBV13 and TRBJ2-7, reads AAGVIQSPRHLIKEKRETATLKCYPIPRHDTVYWYQQGPGQDPQFLISFYEKMQSDKGSIPDRFSAQQFSDYHSELNMSSLELGDSALYFCASSPRTSGAYEQYFGPGTRLTVT.

DNA of the CDR3: TGTGCCAGCAGCTTAGGAAGGGCCAGTCGTGGTGGCTATGGCTACACCTTC. Translation gives CASSLGRASRGGYGYTF. The chain combines TRBV7-9 with TRBJ1-2; D is ambiguous. Per the germline V gene, CDR1 is SEHNR and CDR2 is FQNEAQ (reference sequence). V was trimmed by 1 base and J by 4 bases, leaving 19 bases between them. The CDR3 contains 17 residues.

The rearrangement links TRBV6-5 to TRBJ2-7; tentatively, D is TRBD2 (6 bases). This CDR3 region has 17 residues. V was pared by 1 base and J by 2 bases, with 18 bases between. CDR1 MNHEY and CDR2 SVGAGI come from the germline V gene. For the CDR3, the DNA is TGTGCCAGCAGTTACTGGGGGGTTTACCGGGGCCCCTACGAGCAGTACTTC. Translating it yields CASSYWGVYRGPYEQYF.

The chain links TRBV9 to TRBJ2-7; D is unclear. Germline CDR1 and CDR2: SGDLS and YYNGEE. V lost 0 bases and J lost 6, with 10 bases in between. CDR3 length: 13 residues. CDR3 coding DNA: TGTGCCAGCAGCGTAGTAGTTGCTTCCGAGCAGTACTTC. Protein product: CASSVVVASEQYF.

CDR3 sequence reads: CSVEVRDIAYEQYF. In DNA form, the CDR3 reads TGCAGCGTTGAAGTCCGTGACATCGCCTACGAGCAGTACTTC. This chain connects TRBV29-1 to TRBJ2-7; D unclear. The V and J ends lost 1 base and 2 bases respectively, with 12 bases between them. Per germline, CDR1 SQVTM and CDR2 ANQGSEA. The CDR3 is made up of 14 amino acids.

The rearrangement joins TRBV12-3 or TRBV12-4 to TRBJ2-1; 7 positions match TRBD1. The CDR3 contains 14 residues. Trimming removed 8 bases from V and 2 bases from J; junction bases left unmatched: 6. This chain's CDR3 is CASSWQGAYNEQFF. CDR3 in DNA: TGTGCCAGCTCTTGGCAGGGGGCCTACAATGAGCAGTTCTTC.

This chain uses TRBV4-3 with TRBJ2-7; TRBD1 matches at 7 bases. Germline V gene data show CDR1 as LGHNA and CDR2 as YSLEER. The CDR3 extends over 16 amino acids. With V trimmed by 1 base and J by 1 base, 7 bases remained unmatched. CDR3 in amino acids: CASSQGSWDSSYEQYF. The DNA of the CDR3 is TGCGCCAGCAGCCAAGGTTCCTGGGACAGTTCCTACGAGCAGTACTTC.

The rearrangement joins TRBV11-2 to TRBJ1-1, with D uncertain. The CDR3 extends over 14 amino acids. Germline V gene sequence: CDR1 SGHAT, CDR2 FQNNGV. V was clipped by 0 bases and J by 2 bases, with 7 bases between them. CDR3 residues: CASSLEGLNTEAFF. CDR3 DNA: TGTGCCAGCAGCTTAGAAGGATTAAACACTGAAGCTTTCTTT.

This clonotype was counted once. The V and J genes are TRBV7-9 and TRBJ1-4, with D uncertain. Germline CDR1 reads SEHNR; CDR2 reads FQNEAQ (reference sequence). The CDR3 has 13 residues. V was pared by 6 bases and J by 8 bases, with 13 bases between. The CDR3 region has the DNA TGTGCCAGCAGAGAATGGGCAGACGAAAAACTGTTTTTT. Its translation is CASREWADEKLFF.

The genes are TRBV7-9 and TRBJ2-5; D may be TRBD1 (8 bases). The CDR3 runs to 15 residues. Germline CDR1 and CDR2: SEHNR and FQNEAQ (reference sequence). Deletions cut 5 bases from V and 3 bases from J, with 16 bases between. This CDR3 is CASSLSTGGEETQYF. CDR3 nucleotide sequence: TGTGCCAGCAGCCTAAGTACAGGGGGGGAAGAGACCCAGTACTTC.

This chain uses TRBV19 with TRBJ2-2; a possible D gene is TRBD2 (5 bases). This CDR3 contains 11 residues. CDR1 is LNHDA and CDR2 is SQIVND in the germline V gene (reference sequence). V lost 7 bases, J lost 7 bases, and 7 bases lay in between. Here the CDR3 DNA reads TGTGCCAGTACCCGGGGCGGGGAGCTGTTTTTT. It codes for CASTRGGELFF.

This rearrangement joins TRBV6-6 to TRBJ1-2; D gene uncertain. Germline V CDR1 and CDR2: MNHNY, SVGAGI (reference sequence). This CDR3 region has 16 residues. Trimming took 5 bases from V and 1 from J, leaving 17 bases between them. The chain's CDR3 is CASSNERPRINYGYTF. The CDR3 nucleotides read TGTGCCAGCAGTAATGAACGGCCAAGAATTAACTATGGCTACACCTTC.

The V call is TRBV7-2, the J call TRBJ2-2; 10 nucleotides align to TRBD1. The length of the CDR3 is 17 residues. Trimming took 5 bases from V and 3 from J; bases not matched to a gene: 9. Germline V lookup: CDR1 SGHTA, CDR2 FQGNSA. The CDR3 reads CASSPGDRGDYTGELFF. In DNA form, the CDR3 reads TGTGCCAGCAGCCCTGGGGACAGGGGCGATTACACCGGGGAGCTGTTTTTT.

The J gene is TRBJ1-5, the V gene TRBV27; perhaps TRBD1 as D (6 bases). Between the trimmed V and J ends, which lost 3 bases and 7 bases, there was a span of 19 bases. CDR1 is MNHEY, CDR2 SMNVEV, per germline (reference sequence). The CDR3 is 16 amino acids. In nucleotides, the CDR3 is TGTGCCAGCAGTTTTCTCCCGGGGGGGGCTGGACAGCCCCAGCATTTT. Translated: CASSFLPGGAGQPQHF.

The rearrangement uses TRBV20-1 and TRBJ2-7; D remains ambiguous. This CDR3 region has 14 residues. V was pared by 0 bases and J by 0 bases, with 9 bases between. The germline V gene has CDR1 DFQATT and CDR2 SNEGSKA (reference sequence). The CDR3 sequence is CSARDQESSYEQYF. The CDR3 bases are TGCAGTGCTAGAGATCAGGAAAGCTCCTACGAGCAGTACTTC.

This chain joins TRBV28 and TRBJ1-1; 11 positions agree with TRBD1. Germline assignment: CDR1 MDHEN and CDR2 SYDVKM. This CDR3 spans 15 amino acids. V was clipped by 6 bases and J by 2 bases; unmatched bases: 5. CDR3 bases: TGTGCCAGCAGAGAGGGGACAGGGGGTAACACTGAAGCTTTCTTT. Its protein product is CASREGTGGNTEAFF.

The chain couples TRBV29-1 to TRBJ2-4; D is undetermined. CDR1 and CDR2 from the germline V gene are SQVTM and ANQGSEA. Trimming took 5 bases from V and 1 from J, leaving 15 bases between them. The CDR3 runs 15 residues. CDR3 DNA sequence: TGCAGCGTTTCCGGTTGGGATTGGGCCAAAAACATTCAGTACTTC. Translating gives CSVSGWDWAKNIQYF.

This chain connects TRBV7-8 to TRBJ1-3, with D hard to call. Between the trimmed V and J ends, which lost 4 bases and 7 bases, there was a span of 11 bases. Per germline, CDR1 SGHVS and CDR2 FQNEAQ. The length of the CDR3 is 13 residues. For the CDR3, the DNA is TGTGCCAGCAGCTCGCCGCTCTGGAACACCATATATTTT. It encodes CASSSPLWNTIYF.

The chain carries TRBV19 and TRBJ2-3; unclear D gene. The CDR3 length is 13 residues. CDR1 is LNHDA, CDR2 SQIVND, per germline (reference sequence). With 5 bases removed from V and 3 bases from J, the gap between germline ends came to 9 bases. The CDR3 reads CASSPRQTDTQYF. In DNA, the CDR3 is TGTGCCAGTAGTCCCCGGCAGACAGATACGCAGTATTTT.

The rearrangement joins TRBV7-8 to TRBJ2-7; D is perhaps TRBD1 (6 bases). Germline V CDR1 and CDR2: SGHVS, FQNEAQ. The CDR3 is 14 amino acids. The V gene lost 5 bases and the J gene lost 3 bases, with 14 bases spanning the gap. CDR3: CASSLTGTVYEQYF. In nucleotides, the CDR3 is TGTGCCAGCAGCCTGACAGGTACCGTCTACGAGCAGTACTTC.